What follows describes a single TCR beta chain. Its antigen is currently unknown. Use of 60 Vbeta and 13 Jbeta primers characterized the PCR. Produced via immunoSEQ multiplex PCR; TCRdb's table is partial and in-frame only. The listing contains 85,000 or so clones. This sample was taken from a study of cytomegalovirus exposure and HLA in healthy donors. This CDR3 has 14 residues. Germline-derived CDR1 and CDR2 are SNHLY and FYNNEI. V lost 5 bases to trimming and J lost 7 bases, with 14 bases between them. General study results and limits: In vitro confirmation showed a few CMV-associated chains to be CMV antigen specific. Later analysis demonstrated an association between a missense DCLRE1C variant and TCR beta V- and J-gene trimming.

This sequence originates from a woman under 40 in good health and CMV-seronegative. J is TRBJ2-2 and V is TRBV2, with D perhaps TRBD1 (6 bases). What was sequenced was PBMCs. DNA of the CDR3: TGTGCCAGCAGTTCACAGGGTAGGGTCGGGGAGCTGTTTTTT. Amino acids: CASSSQGRVGELFF.